A single sample gave rise to the 19 T cell receptor beta chains below, sequenced in a study. TCRdb re-derived calls from the 5' RACE reads in MiXCR, one entry per CDR3 protein. The sample lists 1,500 to 2,000 distinct CDR3 sequences, approximately 8% occurring once. Sequencing was carried out using central memory T cells from blood PBMCs. Subset defined: central memory CD4+ T cells. These TCRs come from a female donor with HIV.

This clonotype has only a few counts. The chain has TRBV5-4 and TRBJ2-5, with 9 bases matching TRBD2. Looked up from germline, CDR1 is SGHNT and CDR2 is YYREEE (reference sequence). This CDR3 is built from 15 residues. V gave up 1 base and J gave up 0 bases; unmatched junction bases: 1. CDR3 in DNA: TGTGCCAGCAGCTTGCTAGCGGGGTACCAAGAGACCCAGTACTTC. Translation: CASSLLAGYQETQYF.

This clonotype ranks as medium-sized (0.01 to 0.1%). V is TRBV5-1 and J is TRBJ2-5, with TRBD2 matching over 7 bases. The germline gives CDR1 SGHRS, CDR2 YFSETQ. This CDR3 region has 15 residues. Trimming took 2 bases from V and 3 from J; bases not matched to a gene: 7. The CDR3 bases are TGCGCCAGCAGCTTCCAGCCCAGCGGGAAAGAGACCCAGTACTTC. Residues: CASSFQPSGKETQYF. The entire variable domain, with the rest obtained from reference TRBV5-1 and TRBJ2-5, is as follows: KAGVTQTPRYLIKTRGQQVTLSCSPISGHRSVSWYQQTPGQGLQFLFEYFSETQRNKGNFPGRFSGRQFSNSRSEMNVSTLELGDSALYLCASSFQPSGKETQYFGPGTRLLVL.

This clonotype was observed a few times. This rearrangement joins TRBV5-5 to TRBJ2-5, with 14 positions matching TRBD2. The trim removed 5 bases at V and 4 bases at J, leaving 4 bases unmatched. The CDR3 contains 15 residues. Germline lookup yields CDR1 SGHKS and CDR2 YYEKEE (reference sequence). The CDR3 DNA follows: TGTGCCAGCAGACTGGGACTAGCGGGGGTAGAGACCCAGTACTTC. It specifies CASRLGLAGVETQYF. The full variable domain, rest sourced from reference TRBV5-5 and TRBJ2-5, is DAGVTQSPTHLIKTRGQQVTLRCSPISGHKSVSWYQQVLGQGPQFIFQYYEKEERGRGNFPDRFSARQFPNYSSELNVNALLLGDSALYLCASRLGLAGVETQYFGPGTRLLVL.

The chain is built from TRBV6-2 or TRBV6-3 and TRBJ2-1; D might be TRBD2 (6 bases). The V and J ends lost 5 bases and 9 bases respectively, with 20 bases between them. CDR3 length: 15 residues. Per germline, CDR1 MNHEY and CDR2 SVGEGT. The CDR3 coding sequence is TGTGCCAGCAGTCAATCCTCTCGGGGGAAAAGTGAGCAGTTCTTC. This sequence encodes CASSQSSRGKSEQFF.

By its share, this clonotype is medium-sized. The chain joins TRBV7-9 to TRBJ1-2; 7 bases line up with TRBD1. With V trimmed by 1 base and J by 5 bases, 1 base remained unmatched. The CDR3 runs to 13 residues. From germline, CDR1 is SEHNR and CDR2 FQNEAQ (reference sequence). The CDR3 protein is CASSLGDSYGYTF. CDR3 coding DNA: TGTGCCAGCAGCTTAGGGGACAGTTATGGCTACACCTTC.

This clonotype rates as medium-sized. V is TRBV30 and J is TRBJ1-2, with a tentative D call TRBD1 (5 bases). V lost 7 bases and J 8 bases, leaving 17 bases between the germline ends. The CDR3 is made up of 12 amino acids. Germline CDR1 is GTSNPN and CDR2 is SVGIG (reference sequence). This chain's CDR3 is CAYRGSMDGYTF. In nucleotides, the CDR3 is TGTGCCTACCGGGGGTCAATGGACGGCTACACCTTC.

This clonotype came up a few times. The chain recombines TRBV9 with TRBJ1-5; D gene unclear. Germline V gene lookup returns CDR1 SGDLS and CDR2 YYNGEE. The CDR3 runs to 15 residues. Trimming cost V 0 bases and J 0 bases, with 7 bases left between them. CDR3 residues: CASSVGEISNQPQHF. CDR3 coding DNA: TGTGCCAGCAGCGTAGGGGAAATTAGCAATCAGCCCCAGCATTTT.

By sample fraction, this clonotype is medium-sized (0.01 to 0.1%). The V call is TRBV6-6, the J call TRBJ2-3; no clear D. Germline CDR1 MNHNY, CDR2 SVGAGI (reference sequence). The length of the CDR3 is 14 residues. Trimming removed 10 bases from V and 1 base from J, with 15 bases in between. CDR3 nucleotides: TGTGCCACCAAGAGCTCCGTCGGCACAGATACGCAGTATTTT. It codes for CATKSSVGTDTQYF.

This clonotype was seen more than once but under ten times. The chain combines TRBV2 with TRBJ1-4, with no clear D. V was cut by 7 bases and J by 4 bases, with 10 bases left in between. The CDR3 is 13 amino acids. Germline CDR1 reads SNHLY; CDR2 reads FYNNEI. The CDR3 DNA reads as TGTGCCAGCAAGGGCAGTAGTAATGAAAAACTGTTTTTT. Its protein is CASKGSSNEKLFF.

This clonotype is classed as medium-sized. This CDR3 is CASSQEMARGGYTF. The CDR3 region has the DNA TGCGCCAGCAGCCAAGAAATGGCAAGGGGAGGCTACACCTTC. The rearrangement uses TRBV4-3 and TRBJ1-2, with D possibly TRBD1 on 5 matching bases. Germline V gene sequence: CDR1 LGHNA, CDR2 YSLEER. The V gene lost 0 bases and the J gene lost 8 bases, with 13 bases spanning the gap. This CDR3 is built from 14 residues.

The chain couples TRBV15 to TRBJ1-6; D is unresolved. The V end lost 6 bases, the J end lost 0 bases, and 9 bases lay between the germline ends. Germline V CDR1 and CDR2: LNHNV, YYDKDF (reference sequence). CDR3 size: 15 residues. The CDR3 protein is CATRSYGSYNSPLHF. DNA of the CDR3: TGTGCCACCAGGTCCTACGGCTCCTATAATTCACCCCTCCACTTT. Combining the CDR3 with reference TRBV15 and TRBJ1-6 gives the whole variable domain DAMVIQNPRYQVTQFGKPVTLSCSQTLNHNVMYWYQQKSSQAPKLLFHYYDKDFNNEADTPDNFQSRRPNTSFCFLDIRSPGLGDTAMYLCATRSYGSYNSPLHFGNGTRLTVT.

Only a few counts were recorded for this clonotype. The rearrangement joins TRBV11-3 to TRBJ2-1; 8 bases map to TRBD2. The CDR3 is made up of 15 amino acids. The ends lost 3 bases at V and 0 bases at J; junction bases unmatched: 1. CDR1 SGHNT and CDR2 YENEEA come from the germline V gene. CDR3 bases: TGTGCCAGCAGCTTTAGCGGGGTCTCCTACAATGAGCAGTTCTTC. This encodes CASSFSGVSYNEQFF.

This clonotype has a handful of counts. This rearrangement joins TRBV18 to TRBJ2-3, with unresolved D. Trimming removed 1 base from V and 6 bases from J, with 11 bases in between. Germline CDR1 reads KGHSH; CDR2 reads LQKENI. This CDR3 is 14 amino acids long. The CDR3 DNA reads as TGTGCCAGCTCACCACGTAGTCTTTCTGATACGCAGTATTTT. The encoded protein is CASSPRSLSDTQYF.

The rearrangement joins TRBV19 to TRBJ1-2; 7 positions match TRBD1. This CDR3 has 13 amino acids. V dropped 5 bases and J dropped 7; count of bases not matched to a gene: 7. Germline-derived CDR1 and CDR2 are LNHDA and SQIVND (reference sequence). CDR3: CASSPTGVGGYTF. The CDR3 DNA sequence: TGTGCCAGTAGTCCTACAGGGGTAGGTGGCTACACCTTC.

The chain uses TRBV10-3 and TRBJ2-5, with D possibly being TRBD2 (6 bases). Germline V gives CDR1 ENHRY, CDR2 SYGVKD. Trimming removed 10 bases from V and 5 bases from J, with 14 bases in between. The length of the CDR3 is 12 residues. The CDR3 coding sequence is TGTGCCACCGGGAGTGGGAGGGAGACCCAGTACTTC. Translation gives CATGSGRETQYF.

This clonotype turned up a few times. The chain couples TRBV6-1 to TRBJ1-5; a weak D match, TRBD1 (5 bases). V lost 6 bases and J 3 bases, leaving 15 bases between the germline ends. The V gene's germline CDR1 is MNHNS and CDR2 SASEGT. The CDR3 contains 15 residues. CDR3 in DNA: TGTGCCAGCAGGGAGTATTGGGGGGACAATCAGCCCCAGCATTTT. Its protein product is CASREYWGDNQPQHF.

The CDR3 DNA is TGCGCCAGCAGCCGCCCCGCGTGGACTGAAGCTTTCTTT. This codes for CASSRPAWTEAFF. The J gene is TRBJ1-1, the V gene TRBV4-3; D gene uncertain. V lost 4 bases and J 5 bases, leaving 11 bases between the germline ends. The CDR3 is made up of 13 amino acids. Germline lookup yields CDR1 LGHNA and CDR2 YSLEER.

This clonotype has only a few counts. J is TRBJ1-2 and V is TRBV19, with 8 bases identical to TRBD1. V shed 3 bases and J 6 bases; nucleotides not matched to a gene: 9. CDR3 length equals 15 residues. In germline, CDR1 is LNHDA, CDR2 SQIVND (reference sequence). CDR3 sequence: CASSMGDRGRDGYTF. CDR3 nucleotide sequence: TGTGCCAGTAGTATGGGAGACAGGGGAAGAGATGGCTACACCTTC. Full variable domain (rest looked up from reference TRBV19 and TRBJ1-2): DGGITQSPKYLFRKEGQNVTLSCEQNLNHDAMYWYRQDPGQGLRLIYYSQIVNDFQKGDIAEGYSVSREKKESFPLTVTSAQKNPTAFYLCASSMGDRGRDGYTFGSGTRLTVV.

V gene TRBV30 combines with J gene TRBJ1-1; no firm D call. Germline-derived CDR1 and CDR2 are GTSNPN and SVGIG (reference sequence). This CDR3 has 11 amino acids. V lost 3 bases and J 11 bases, leaving 13 bases between the germline ends. This CDR3 reads CAWRMRVGAFF. CDR3 DNA sequence: TGTGCCTGGAGGATGAGGGTTGGGGCTTTCTTT.